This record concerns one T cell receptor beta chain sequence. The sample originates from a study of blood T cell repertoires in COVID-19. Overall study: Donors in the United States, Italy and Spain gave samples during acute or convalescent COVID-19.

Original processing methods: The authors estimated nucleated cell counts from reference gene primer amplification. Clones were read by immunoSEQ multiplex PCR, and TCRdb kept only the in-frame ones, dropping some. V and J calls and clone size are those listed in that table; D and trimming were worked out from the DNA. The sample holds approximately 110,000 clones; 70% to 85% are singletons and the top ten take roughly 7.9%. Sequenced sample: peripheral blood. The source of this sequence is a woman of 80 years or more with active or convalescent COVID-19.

CDR3 DNA sequence: TGTGCCACCAGCAGGGCCGGGACTACCTATGGCTACACCTTC. It yields the protein CATSRAGTTYGYTF. The gene calls are TRBV15 and TRBJ1-2; a weak D match, TRBD1 (5 bases). V lost 3 bases and J lost 4, with 12 bases in between. The germline V gene encodes CDR1 LNHNV and CDR2 YYDKDF (reference sequence). The CDR3 is 14 amino acids.